A selection of T cell receptor beta chains follows, all from one sample in a study of cytomegalovirus exposure and HLA in healthy donors. Repertoires were generated with immunoSEQ multiplex PCR, while TCRdb's copy carries only in-frame clones and drops some. The sample records about 150,000 clones, roughly 86% being singletons. Sequenced sample: PBMCs. All receptors come from a human donor in good health. The CDR3 runs from the conserved cysteine through the conserved F or W.

>TRBV27
CASSLKGNIQYF
>TRBV2
CASSLQGSYGYTF
>TRBV11-2
CASSLGRGLAFF
>TRBV2
CASSDSRLNTEAFF
>TRBV28
CASSPPFQPQHF
>TRBV27
CASRPHSGAGTDTQYF
>TRBV6-6
CASRIAVIGELFF
>TRBV27
CASSPFAGTEAFF
>TRBV2
CASSANTQYF
>TRBV7-8
CASSLEAGYSGANVLTF
>TRBV4-3
CASGRTSNTGELFF
>TRBV5-4
CASSFGGQGRMYEQYF
>TRBV29-1
CSARTGGKETQYF
>TRBV13
CASSYPTGTLNEQFF
>TRBV7-9
CASSPYRGEIEGTLFF
>TRBV2
CASSLGTIIYGYTF
>TRBV28
CASSGLVRYNEQFF
>TRBV28
CASRPSGFDSNQPQHF
>TRBV4-3
CASSQSTPGFNSPLHF
>TRBV18
CASSQGGSRYEQYF
>TRBV7-2
CASSLAGHREEAFF
>TRBV9
CASSPLTATNEKLFF